The 14 T cell receptor beta chains below were found in one sample sequenced in a study of T cell clonality in common variable immunodeficiency. Broader study findings: Reportedly, TCR beta sequences from common variable immunodeficiency showed fewer deletions and N-nucleotide insertions.

Their cognate antigens are unknown. Assay used: immunoSEQ multiplex PCR; TCRdb lists only in-frame clones, some missing. There are 25,000 to 30,000 clones in the sample, none observed a single time. Sequencing was performed on peripheral blood mononuclear cells. These receptors were obtained from a human donor with common variable immunodeficiency.

Ten or more counts support this clone. CDR3: CASSLTVLNTEAFF. The sequenced CDR3 bases are TGTGCCAGCTCACTGACAGTGTTGAACACTGAA. The rearrangement uses TRBV18 and TRBJ1-1, with a weak D call TRBD1 (5 bases). The read gets to within 3 residues of the CDR3 end, and the germline J gene fills in the rest. The CDR3 contains 14 residues. The germline V and J ends were trimmed by 4 bases and 0 bases, with 9 bases remaining between them. CDR1 and CDR2 (germline): KGHSH, LQKENI.

This clone was seen ten or more times. The read ends 3 residues before the CDR3 terminus; that terminus is restored from the germline J gene. The rearrangement uses TRBV20-1 and TRBJ2-4; 10 positions agree with TRBD1. Per germline, CDR1 DFQATT and CDR2 SNEGSKA (reference sequence). This CDR3 is built from 13 residues. Trimming removed 5 bases from V and 5 bases from J; junction bases left unmatched: 3. This CDR3 is CSAPGTGENIQYF. Incomplete CDR3 DNA: TGCAGTGCTCCCGGGACAGGGGAAAACATT.

As regards this clone: The read falls 3 residues short of the CDR3 end, and the missing part is taken from the germline J gene. The rearrangement joins TRBV19 to TRBJ2-7; a weak D match, TRBD2 (5 bases). The V gene lost 4 bases and the J gene lost 1 base, with 11 bases spanning the gap. The CDR3 loop spans 14 amino acids. Per germline, CDR1 LNHDA and CDR2 SQIVND (reference sequence). CDR3 DNA, as far as it was read: TGTGCCAGTAGTAAAGACTACCCATCCTACGAG. Protein product: CASSKDYPSYE. The whole CDR3 is CASSKDYPSYEQYF.

This clone was recorded many times. The read comes to an end 3 residues before the CDR3 does, leaving the germline J gene to fill in the end. V usage is TRBV19 and J usage is TRBJ1-1; the D gene is possibly TRBD1 (6 bases). This CDR3 has 15 amino acids. CDR1 and CDR2 (germline): LNHDA, SQIVND (reference sequence). The germline V and J ends were trimmed by 5 bases and 1 base, with 14 bases remaining between them. CDR3 in amino acids: CASSGGQNWNTEAFF. The sequenced CDR3 bases are TGTGCCAGTAGTGGAGGACAGAATTGGAACACTGAA.

This clone was seen many times. Read sequence stops 3 residues before the CDR3 end, and the germline J gene provides the missing end. V gene TRBV5-1 combines with J gene TRBJ1-6; 10 bases agree with TRBD1. This CDR3 spans 15 amino acids. CDR1 is SGHRS, CDR2 YFSETQ, per germline. V trimming: 0 bases; J trimming: 10 bases; junction bases outside the gene matches: 4. The CDR3 sequence is CASSLAGQGRSPLHF. Partial CDR3 DNA: TGCGCCAGCAGCTTGGCGGGACAGGGGCGATCACCC.

This clone was counted at least ten times. The covered CDR3 bases are TGTGCCAGCAGTGATTCAGGGGGCAATGAG. It translates to CASSDSGGNE. The full CDR3 is CASSDSGGNEQFF. The V call is TRBV2, the J call TRBJ2-1; 7 nucleotides align to TRBD1. The read is 3 residues too short to cover the CDR3 end, so that end is filled in from the germline J gene. The V gene's germline CDR1 is SNHLY and CDR2 FYNNEI. J was trimmed by 6 bases and V by 3 bases; bases with no gene match: 2. The CDR3 sequence is 13 residues long.

In its sample, this clone was seen many times. Read sequence stops 3 residues before the CDR3 end, and the germline J gene provides the missing end. This chain links TRBV29-1 with TRBJ1-4, with D maybe TRBD1 (6 bases). CDR3 size: 13 residues. Trimming pared 6 bases from V and 5 bases from J, leaving 13 bases between. CDR1 and CDR2 from the germline V gene are SQVTM and ANQGSEA. The CDR3 sequence is CSVLRQANEKLFF. The CDR3 DNA, read in part, is TGCAGCGTCCTACGACAGGCAAATGAAAAA.

To note about this clone: The read ends 3 residues before the CDR3 terminus; that terminus is restored from the germline J gene. This chain uses TRBV2 with TRBJ2-7, with TRBD1 matching 12 bases. The V gene end was trimmed by 5 bases and the J gene end by 0 bases; junction bases not matched to a gene: 11. The CDR3 has 18 residues. CDR1 SNHLY and CDR2 FYNNEI come from the germline V gene. The sequenced part of the CDR3 DNA is TGTGCCAGCAGTTCGCCGGGACAGGGGGCGCAAAGCTCCTACGAG. Encoded protein: CASSSPGQGAQSSYE. From start to end, the CDR3 is CASSSPGQGAQSSYEQYF.

About this clone itself: From the germline J gene comes the end of the CDR3, since the read stops 3 residues before it. This chain joins TRBV6-1 and TRBJ1-2, with no clear D. In germline, CDR1 is MNHNS, CDR2 SASEGT. There are 14 residues in the CDR3. Trimming took off 1 base at V and 3 bases at J, with 9 bases between the two ends. Partial CDR3 DNA: TGTGCCAGCAGTGAAGATGTAGGGTACTATGGC. Translation gives CASSEDVGYYG. In full, the CDR3 is CASSEDVGYYGYTF.

The table lists this clone with a few counts. From the germline J gene comes the end of the CDR3, since the read stops 3 residues before it. V is TRBV20-1 and J is TRBJ2-7, with 9 bases fitting TRBD2. Germline CDR1 reads DFQATT; CDR2 reads SNEGSKA (reference sequence). V was pared by 3 bases and J by 2 bases, with 8 bases of the junction left unmatched. This CDR3 has 15 amino acids. CDR3 DNA (partial): TGCAGTGCTAGGGGTTTTAGCGGGAGACCCTACGAG. Protein: CSARGFSGRPYE. The CDR3 reads in full as CSARGFSGRPYEQYF.

The sample holds many counts of this clone. The CDR3 loop is CASSLPGGSAEAFF. The CDR3 DNA, read in part, is TGTGCCAGCAGCCTGCCGGGCGGGAGCGCTGAA. V gene TRBV5-6 combines with J gene TRBJ1-1, with no clear D. The CDR3 end is not reached by the read, which stops 3 residues before it; the germline J gene fills it in. CDR3 length: 14 amino acids. Per the germline V gene, CDR1 is SGHDT and CDR2 is YYEEEE. Trimming removed 4 bases at V and 6 bases at J, with 16 bases between.

A few counts support this clone. The DNA ends 3 residues before the CDR3 does, and the rest of the CDR3 is filled in from the germline J gene. The chain combines TRBV6-1 with TRBJ1-2; perhaps TRBD1 as D (5 bases). Trimming took 4 bases from V and 4 from J, leaving 16 bases between them. This CDR3 has 15 residues. Germline values: CDR1 MNHNS, CDR2 SASEGT. CDR3 region: CASSVNWQGGYGYTF. The sequenced CDR3 bases are TGTGCCAGCAGTGTGAACTGGCAGGGCGGCTATGGC.

Many counts were recorded for this clone. The read halts 3 residues ahead of the CDR3 end, with the missing end drawn from the germline J gene. This chain joins TRBV6-4 and TRBJ1-1, with D possibly being TRBD1 (6 bases). CDR3 size: 12 residues. Germline CDR1 reads MRHNA; CDR2 reads SNTAGT. CDR3 in amino acids: CASILGHLEAFF. The sequenced CDR3 bases are TGTGCCAGCATTCTGGGACACCTAGAA.

CDR3 bases read: TGTGCCAGCGGCCCCGGGACAGGGAATGAAAAA. Translated, it gives CASGPGTGNEK. The whole CDR3 sequence is CASGPGTGNEKLFF. The rearrangement joins TRBV7-9 to TRBJ1-4; 9 bases map to TRBD1. The read gets to within 3 residues of the CDR3 end, and the germline J gene fills in the rest. Germline V CDR1 and CDR2: SEHNR, FQNEAQ (reference sequence). The CDR3 runs to 14 residues. The J segment lost 5 bases and the V segment lost 8 bases, leaving 6 bases of the junction unmatched.